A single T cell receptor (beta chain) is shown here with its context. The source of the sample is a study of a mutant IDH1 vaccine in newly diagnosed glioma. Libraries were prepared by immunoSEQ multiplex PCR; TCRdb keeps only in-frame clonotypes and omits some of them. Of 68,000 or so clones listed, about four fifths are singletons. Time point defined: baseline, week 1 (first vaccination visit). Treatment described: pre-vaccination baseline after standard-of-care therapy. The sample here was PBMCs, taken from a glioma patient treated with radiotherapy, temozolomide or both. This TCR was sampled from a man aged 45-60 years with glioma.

CDR3 residues: CASSCGTGPANEKLFF. In DNA form, the CDR3 reads TGTGCCAGCAGTTGCGGGACAGGTCCAGCTAATGAAAAACTGTTTTTT. The rearrangement links TRBV6-8 to TRBJ1-4; 8 nucleotides line up with TRBD1. Germline-derived CDR1 and CDR2 are MNHGY and SAAAGT. Trimming cost V 4 bases and J 3 bases; bases outside gene matches: 7. The CDR3 length is 16 residues.